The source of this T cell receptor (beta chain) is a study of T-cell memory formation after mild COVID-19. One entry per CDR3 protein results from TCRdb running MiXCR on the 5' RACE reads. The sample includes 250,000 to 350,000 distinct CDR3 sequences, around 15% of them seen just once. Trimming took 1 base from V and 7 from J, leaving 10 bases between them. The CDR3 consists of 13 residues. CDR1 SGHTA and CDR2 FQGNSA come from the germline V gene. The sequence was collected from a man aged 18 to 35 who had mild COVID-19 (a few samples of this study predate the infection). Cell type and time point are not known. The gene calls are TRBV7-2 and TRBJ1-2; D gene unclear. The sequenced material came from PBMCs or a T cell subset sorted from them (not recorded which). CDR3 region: CASSLVTGGGYTF. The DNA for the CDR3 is TGTGCCAGCAGCTTAGTTACGGGAGGTGGCTACACCTTC.